This TCR beta chain was sequenced during a study of T cell responses to AZD1222 COVID-19 vaccine. Broader study findings: Spike as a whole was targeted by vaccine-associated CD4 TCRs, dominant at 160-218 and 743-854. Spike-specific TCR breadth and depth grew following two AZD1222 doses. Repertoire sampling occurred only after the peak T cell response. Baseline seropositivity occurred in only a handful of AZD1222 recipients.

As to this clone: No antigen is known for it.

V lost 1 base to trimming and J lost 10 bases; unmatched junction nucleotides: 12. CDR3 length: 15 residues. The germline gives CDR1 MGHRA, CDR2 YSYEKL. Assay used: immunoSEQ multiplex PCR; TCRdb lists only in-frame clones, some missing. This table holds some 150,000 clones, 88% found once. The source of this sequence is an adult in good health. The input for sequencing was peripheral blood, taken on day 0 of AZD1222 vaccination. The rearrangement joins TRBV4-1 to TRBJ1-1, with 7 bases that match TRBD1. This CDR3 is CASSQAGQGEDRAFF. The CDR3 nucleotides read TGCGCCAGCAGCCAAGCGGGGCAGGGGGAAGACCGAGCTTTCTTT.